What follows are 28 T cell receptor beta chains derived from one specimen sequenced in a study of shared clonotypes between healthy human individuals. Profiling relied on immunoSEQ multiplex PCR, and the TCRdb table lists in-frame clones only, not all of them. The sample records hundreds of thousands of clones, about 97% being singletons. Sequencing was performed on naive CD4+ T cells sorted from blood. Subset given: CD45RA+ positively selected. The source of these receptors is a woman in her 30s in good health.

The chain recombines TRBV19 with TRBJ1-3; a weak D match, TRBD1 (5 bases). Germline V CDR1 and CDR2: LNHDA, SQIVND (reference sequence). There are 15 residues in the CDR3. The germline V and J ends were trimmed by 5 bases and 6 bases, with 17 bases remaining between them. The CDR3 DNA reads as TGTGCCAGTAGTCCCCGGACGGGGGTTCAAAACACCATATATTTT. It encodes CASSPRTGVQNTIYF.

V and J are TRBV5-6 and TRBJ1-2; 10 bases match TRBD1. CDR1 and CDR2 (germline): SGHDT, YYEEEE. V trimming: 1 base; J trimming: 3 bases; junction bases outside the gene matches: 9. The CDR3 spans 17 residues. The CDR3 nucleotides read TGTGCCAGCAGCTTGTTGGGACAGGGGCACGGTGACTATGGCTACACCTTC. The encoded protein is CASSLLGQGHGDYGYTF.

The gene calls are TRBV19 and TRBJ2-1; 11 bases are shared with TRBD2. The junction had 11 bases not matched to a gene; V was cut back by 3 bases and J by 10 bases. CDR1 is LNHDA, CDR2 SQIVND, per germline (reference sequence). This CDR3 region has 16 residues. The CDR3, as DNA: TGTGCCAGTAGTATCTCCGGGACTAGCGGCTCGGGCGAGCAGTTCTTC. Protein: CASSISGTSGSGEQFF.

The V gene is TRBV18, the J gene TRBJ2-7; 10 nucleotides line up with TRBD1. The V segment lost 3 bases and the J segment 7 bases; nucleotides outside the gene matches: 9. The CDR3 contains 15 residues. CDR1 KGHSH and CDR2 LQKENI come from the germline V gene. The CDR3 nucleotides are TGTGCCAGCTCACCCCCCGGGACAGGGGCTACGGAGCAGTACTTC. Translation: CASSPPGTGATEQYF.

The V and J genes are TRBV19 and TRBJ2-5; the D gene could be TRBD1 or TRBD2 (6 bases each). V was clipped by 1 base and J by 5 bases, with 11 bases between them. CDR3 length: 14 amino acids. Germline CDR1 and CDR2: LNHDA and SQIVND (reference sequence). CDR3 amino acids: CASSIVGGTETQYF. For the CDR3, the DNA is TGTGCCAGTAGTATAGTCGGGGGCACCGAGACCCAGTACTTC.

The rearrangement links TRBV12-2 to TRBJ2-1. TRBV12-2 is noted as a pseudogene. CDR3 length: 9 residues. The CDR3 region is CASRLVQFF. CDR3 coding DNA: TGTGCAAGTCGCTTAGTGCAGTTCTTC.

The V call is TRBV11-2, the J call TRBJ2-7; 8 bases fit TRBD2. The length of the CDR3 is 15 residues. Germline CDR1 reads SGHAT; CDR2 reads FQNNGV. V dropped 1 base and J dropped 3; count of bases not matched to a gene: 5. CDR3 nucleotide sequence: TGTGCCAGCAGCTTAGCCCCCGGGACTAGCTACGAGCAGTACTTC. Protein: CASSLAPGTSYEQYF.

The J gene is TRBJ2-3, the V gene TRBV9, with 13 bases identical to TRBD2. CDR3 length: 18 amino acids. Germline trimming cut 1 base from V and 0 bases from J; bases unmatched to any gene: 5. Germline V gene lookup returns CDR1 SGDLS and CDR2 YYNGEE. The CDR3 loop reads CASSVLGLAGTSTDTQYF. The CDR3 nucleotides read TGTGCCAGCAGCGTATTGGGACTAGCGGGAACTAGCACAGATACGCAGTATTTT.

The V and J genes are TRBV5-1 and TRBJ2-3, with unresolved D. Per the germline V gene, CDR1 is SGHRS and CDR2 is YFSETQ. Trimming removed 0 bases from V and 4 bases from J, with 9 bases in between. This CDR3 spans 14 amino acids. CDR3 amino acids: CASSLALGADTQYF. The CDR3 bases are TGCGCCAGCAGCTTGGCCCTCGGCGCAGATACGCAGTATTTT.

This clone was seen a single time. This chain connects TRBV18 to TRBJ2-1, with 10 nucleotides matching TRBD1. The CDR3 loop spans 17 amino acids. J lost 10 bases, V lost 1 base, and 13 bases had no gene match. Per germline, CDR1 KGHSH and CDR2 LQKENI. The CDR3 sequence is CASSPRAWTGGDGEQFF. The CDR3 DNA sequence: TGTGCCAGCTCACCACGAGCTTGGACAGGGGGTGATGGGGAGCAGTTCTTC.

The chain joins TRBV5-4 to TRBJ2-5; D might be TRBD1 (5 bases). V was clipped by 2 bases and J by 3 bases, with 17 bases between them. This CDR3 contains 16 residues. The V gene's germline CDR1 is SGHNT and CDR2 YYREEE (reference sequence). Here the CDR3 reads CASSLGPATEEETQYF. The CDR3 region has the DNA TGTGCCAGCAGCTTAGGCCCCGCGACAGAAGAAGAGACCCAGTACTTC.

This chain joins TRBV19 and TRBJ2-7, with D uncertain. Trimming shortened V by 3 bases and J by 4 bases, and 16 bases separated the two germline ends. The CDR3 extends over 15 amino acids. Germline lookup yields CDR1 LNHDA and CDR2 SQIVND (reference sequence). CDR3 nucleotide sequence: TGTGCCAGTAGTATCGCCTTTAGGGCCGCGTACGAGCAGTACTTC. Translated, it gives CASSIAFRAAYEQYF.

The chain combines TRBV9 with TRBJ2-1; 9 nucleotides line up with TRBD2. The V gene end was trimmed by 3 bases and the J gene end by 8 bases; junction bases not matched to a gene: 3. This CDR3 region has 13 residues. Germline V gives CDR1 SGDLS, CDR2 YYNGEE. The DNA for the CDR3 is TGTGCCAGCAGCGCACTAGCGGGCGATGAGCAGTTCTTC. It specifies CASSALAGDEQFF.

The chain recombines TRBV27 with TRBJ1-3, with 8 bases fitting TRBD1. After removal of 9 bases from V and 2 bases from J, the junction contained 12 bases not matched to a gene. Germline V gene lookup returns CDR1 MNHEY and CDR2 SMNVEV (reference sequence). CDR3 length equals 16 residues. As DNA, the CDR3 is TGTGCCAGATTCGGGACAGGCCACCTTCCTGGAAACACCATATATTTT. It codes for CARFGTGHLPGNTIYF.

This chain links TRBV19 with TRBJ2-1; D assignment may be TRBD1 or TRBD2 (5 bases each). CDR1 is LNHDA, CDR2 SQIVND, per germline (reference sequence). V lost 6 bases and J lost 6, with 15 bases in between. The CDR3 has 14 residues. The DNA of the CDR3 is TGTGCCAGTAGGGGGAGCCGACAGATCAATGAGCAGTTCTTC. This codes for CASRGSRQINEQFF.

The chain links TRBV6-1 to TRBJ2-2, with 9 bases matching TRBD1. Per the germline V gene, CDR1 is MNHNS and CDR2 is SASEGT. J was trimmed by 5 bases and V by 1 base; bases with no gene match: 5. The CDR3 sequence is 16 residues long. CDR3 protein: CASSEVWTGVTGELFF. In DNA form, the CDR3 reads TGTGCCAGCAGTGAAGTGTGGACAGGGGTGACCGGGGAGCTGTTTTTT.

On this clone itself: Other DNA sequences in this sample translate to the same CDR3. The gene calls are TRBV19 and TRBJ2-7; TRBD1 matches at 11 bases. CDR3 length: 14 amino acids. V lost 6 bases to trimming and J lost 4 bases; unmatched junction nucleotides: 5. Germline CDR1 is LNHDA and CDR2 is SQIVND (reference sequence). CDR3 amino acids: CASSSGTGGYEQYF. The CDR3 region has the DNA TGTGCCAGTAGCTCCGGGACAGGGGGATACGAGCAGTACTTC.

This chain connects TRBV7-6 to TRBJ2-5, with 9 positions matching TRBD1. The J call may be in error: the DNA end matches TRBJ2-7 better. Per the germline V gene, CDR1 is SGHVS and CDR2 is FNYEAQ. The CDR3 totals 15 residues. The CDR3 DNA follows: TGTGCCAGCAGCCACGGACAGGGGACCTCCTACGAGCAGTACTTC. It codes for CASSHGQGTSYEQYF.

The chain joins TRBV5-1 to TRBJ1-3; 7 bases align to TRBD1. Germline CDR1 SGHRS, CDR2 YFSETQ. This CDR3 is 17 amino acids long. V shed 3 bases, J shed 3 bases, and the junction held 12 bases outside the gene matches. The CDR3 DNA is TGCGCCAGCAGCTCAAATCCGGGGGACAGTTATGGAAACACCATATATTTT. Residues: CASSSNPGDSYGNTIYF.

This chain joins TRBV2 and TRBJ2-7, with D hard to call. This CDR3 has 13 amino acids. The V end lost 0 bases, the J end lost 0 bases, and 3 bases lay between the germline ends. The germline gives CDR1 SNHLY, CDR2 FYNNEI. CDR3 sequence: CASSEAVSYEQYF. CDR3 nucleotide sequence: TGTGCCAGCAGTGAAGCCGTCTCCTACGAGCAGTACTTC.

This clone was seen just once. The V gene is TRBV4-1, the J gene TRBJ2-1; the D gene is possibly TRBD2 (5 bases). This CDR3 spans 14 amino acids. V was pared by 4 bases and J by 4 bases, with 11 bases between. Germline loops: CDR1 MGHRA, CDR2 YSYEKL. The CDR3 region has the DNA TGCGCCAGCAGCCGCCTACCGGGATACAATGAGCAGTTCTTC. Protein product: CASSRLPGYNEQFF.

This clone was recorded once. The genes are TRBV5-5 and TRBJ1-5, with D hard to call. Germline CDR1 reads SGHKS; CDR2 reads YYEKEE (reference sequence). The V gene lost 4 bases and the J gene lost 3 bases, with 14 bases spanning the gap. The CDR3 spans 15 residues. The CDR3 spells CASSLSLGNNQPQHF. The DNA of the CDR3 is TGTGCCAGCAGCCTCAGCCTGGGAAACAATCAGCCCCAGCATTTT. Full variable domain (rest looked up from reference TRBV5-5 and TRBJ1-5): DAGVTQSPTHLIKTRGQQVTLRCSPISGHKSVSWYQQVLGQGPQFIFQYYEKEERGRGNFPDRFSARQFPNYSSELNVNALLLGDSALYLCASSLSLGNNQPQHFGDGTRLSIL.

The rearrangement joins TRBV4-1 to TRBJ1-4; 9 bases line up with TRBD1. Trimming at V came to 1 base and at J to 6 bases, leaving 3 bases not matched to a gene. The CDR3 runs to 15 residues. Germline V CDR1 and CDR2: MGHRA, YSYEKL. The CDR3 nucleotides are TGCGCCAGCAGCCAAGTGGGGGACAGGGATGAAAAACTGTTTTTT. Its translation is CASSQVGDRDEKLFF.

CDR3 sequence reads: CASSSWTSGRSDTQYF. In DNA, the CDR3 is TGTGCCAGCAGTTCGTGGACTAGCGGGAGATCAGATACGCAGTATTTT. The chain joins TRBV28 to TRBJ2-3, with TRBD2 matching 13 bases. Germline V gene lookup returns CDR1 MDHEN and CDR2 SYDVKM. V lost 4 bases, J lost 4 bases, and 5 bases stayed unmatched. This CDR3 spans 16 amino acids.

This clone was counted once. The chain combines TRBV5-1 with TRBJ2-2, with D possibly being TRBD1 (6 bases). The CDR3 has 14 residues. The germline V gene has CDR1 SGHRS and CDR2 YFSETQ. Trimming removed 0 bases from V and 7 bases from J, with 10 bases in between. The CDR3 nucleotides are TGCGCCAGCAGCTTGGTGGAGACAGGCGGGGAGCTGTTTTTT. This translates into CASSLVETGGELFF.

The chain has TRBV6-4 and TRBJ2-5; D uncertain. The V gene lost 6 bases and the J gene lost 1 base, with 9 bases spanning the gap. Germline CDR1 MRHNA, CDR2 SNTAGT. The CDR3 sequence is 13 residues long. The CDR3 DNA reads TGTGCCAGCAGCAGAGACACCCAAGAGACCCAGTACTTC. Translating gives CASSRDTQETQYF.

This chain links TRBV28 with TRBJ1-4, with a weak D call TRBD1 (5 bases). Per the germline V gene, CDR1 is MDHEN and CDR2 is SYDVKM. The CDR3 is 17 amino acids. V was shortened by 2 bases and J by 8 bases, with 21 bases between the two germline ends. CDR3: CASSLRRNVRVFEKLFF. CDR3 bases: TGTGCCAGCAGTTTAAGACGGAACGTCAGGGTTTTCGAAAAACTGTTTTTT.

The CDR3 sequence is CASSLREGGDEQYF. In DNA, the CDR3 is TGTGCCAGCAGCCTGCGCGAGGGGGGAGACGAGCAGTACTTC. This chain links TRBV5-6 with TRBJ2-7, with D perhaps assigned TRBD1 or TRBD2 (6 bases each). With 4 bases removed from V and 5 bases from J, the gap between germline ends came to 16 bases. The CDR3 covers 14 residues. CDR1 and CDR2 from the germline V gene are SGHDT and YYEEEE.